The present TCR beta chain was sequenced within a study of blood T cell repertoires in COVID-19. Study-level information: T cells, B-cell-depleted T cells, or PBMCs provided the cDNA or gDNA that served as material.

Original handling: Amplification of reference gene primers provided the estimated nucleated cell counts. The repertoire was sequenced with immunoSEQ multiplex PCR; TCRdb's copy has only in-frame clones and lacks some. Clonal size and the V and J genes are those of that table, whereas D and trimming came from the DNA. The sample has tens of thousands of clones; roughly four fifths are singletons. V lost 1 base and J lost 5, with 12 bases in between. The CDR3 runs 14 residues. CDR1 and CDR2 from the germline V gene are SGHTA and FQGTGA. J is TRBJ2-7 and V is TRBV7-3; D may be TRBD2 (6 bases). The TCR sequence derives from a man older than 75 with COVID-19, enrolled during active disease. The specimen sequenced was peripheral blood. The CDR3 DNA reads as TGTGCCAGCAGCTTAAGCCGGGGGAGCGACGAGCAGTACTTC. It specifies CASSLSRGSDEQYF.